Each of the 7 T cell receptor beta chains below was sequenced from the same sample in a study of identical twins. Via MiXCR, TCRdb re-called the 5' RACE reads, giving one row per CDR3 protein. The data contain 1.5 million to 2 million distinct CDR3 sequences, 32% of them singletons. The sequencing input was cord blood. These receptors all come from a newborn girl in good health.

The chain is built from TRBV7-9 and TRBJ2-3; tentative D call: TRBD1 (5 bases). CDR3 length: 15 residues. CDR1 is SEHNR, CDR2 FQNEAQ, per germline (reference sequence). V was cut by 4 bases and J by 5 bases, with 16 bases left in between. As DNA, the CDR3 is TGTGCCAGCAGCTCGACGAGCCCAAGGGGAGATACGCAGTATTTT. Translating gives CASSSTSPRGDTQYF.

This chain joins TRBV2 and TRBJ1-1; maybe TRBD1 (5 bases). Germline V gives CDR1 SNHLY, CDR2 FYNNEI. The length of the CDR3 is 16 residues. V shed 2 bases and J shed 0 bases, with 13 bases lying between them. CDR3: CASSEFGGWMNTEAFF. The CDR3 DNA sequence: TGTGCCAGCAGTGAATTCGGGGGTTGGATGAACACTGAAGCTTTCTTT.

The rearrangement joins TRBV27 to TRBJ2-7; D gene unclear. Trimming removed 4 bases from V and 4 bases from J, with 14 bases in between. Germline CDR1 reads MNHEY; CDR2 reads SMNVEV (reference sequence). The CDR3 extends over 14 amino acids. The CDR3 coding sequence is TGTGCCAGCAGTTCGCTTCGAGGTAAATACGAGCAGTACTTC. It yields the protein CASSSLRGKYEQYF.

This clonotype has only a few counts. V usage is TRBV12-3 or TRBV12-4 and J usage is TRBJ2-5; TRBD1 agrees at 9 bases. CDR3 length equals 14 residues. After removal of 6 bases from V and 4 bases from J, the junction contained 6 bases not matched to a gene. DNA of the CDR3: TGTGCCAGCAGGCCATACAGGGGGCTAGAGACCCAGTACTTC. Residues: CASRPYRGLETQYF.

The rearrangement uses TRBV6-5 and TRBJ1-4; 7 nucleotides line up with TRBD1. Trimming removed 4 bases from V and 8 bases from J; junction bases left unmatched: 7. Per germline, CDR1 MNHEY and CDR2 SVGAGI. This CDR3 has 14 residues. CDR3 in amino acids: CASSSQGPGEKLFF. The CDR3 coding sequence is TGTGCCAGCAGTTCACAGGGGCCTGGAGAAAAACTGTTTTTT.

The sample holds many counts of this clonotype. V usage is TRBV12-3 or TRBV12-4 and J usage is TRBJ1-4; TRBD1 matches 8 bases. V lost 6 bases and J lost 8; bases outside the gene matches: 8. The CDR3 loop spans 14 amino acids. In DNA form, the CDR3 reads TGTGCCAGCAGCTCCGGACAGGGTTGGGAAAAACTGTTTTTT. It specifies CASSSGQGWEKLFF.

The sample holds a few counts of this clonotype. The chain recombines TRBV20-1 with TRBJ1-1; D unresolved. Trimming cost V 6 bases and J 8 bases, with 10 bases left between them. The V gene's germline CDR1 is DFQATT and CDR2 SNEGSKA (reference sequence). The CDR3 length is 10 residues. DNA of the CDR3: TGCAGTGCCCCCCCGGGAGAAGCTTTCTTT. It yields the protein CSAPPGEAFF.